Below are 30 T cell receptor beta chains sequenced from a single sample in a study of blood T cell repertoires in COVID-19. Profiled with immunoSEQ multiplex PCR; TCRdb holds only in-frame clones, not every one. Here the sample spans approximately 82,000 clones, about four fifths being singletons. The specimen sequenced was peripheral blood. These receptor sequences come from a woman between 65 and 79 years old with acute or convalescent COVID-19.

This clone was detected once. The chain's CDR3 is CASSISRGNEKLFF. The CDR3, as DNA: TGTGCCAGTAGTATAAGCCGGGGAAATGAAAAACTGTTTTTT. This chain connects TRBV19 to TRBJ1-4; D gene ambiguous. Trimming left V 2 bases short and J 5 bases short, with 9 bases between. Germline V CDR1 and CDR2: LNHDA, SQIVND (reference sequence). This CDR3 has 14 amino acids.

The rearrangement links TRBV7-9 to TRBJ2-1; a possible D gene is TRBD2 (5 bases). CDR1 is SEHNR and CDR2 is FQNEAQ in the germline V gene (reference sequence). V was trimmed by 2 bases and J by 9 bases, leaving 11 bases between them. There are 13 residues in the CDR3. Here the CDR3 reads CASSLYLAGEQFF. Written as DNA, the CDR3 is TGTGCCAGCAGCTTATATCTGGCGGGTGAGCAGTTCTTC.

The chain is built from TRBV5-8 and TRBJ1-2; D not resolved. Germline CDR1 is SGHTS and CDR2 is YDEGEE. The CDR3 has 14 residues. The V end was cut by 4 bases, the J end by 4 bases, with 14 bases between. CDR3: CASSRRPSGYGYTF. CDR3 in DNA: TGTGCCAGCAGCCGGCGGCCCTCCGGCTATGGCTACACCTTC. The whole variable domain, remainder taken from reference TRBV5-8 and TRBJ1-2, is EAGVTQSPTHLIKTRGQQATLRCSPISGHTSVYWYQQALGLGLQFLLWYDEGEERNRGNFPPRFSGRQFPNYSSELNVNALELEDSALYLCASSRRPSGYGYTFGSGTRLTVV.

The chain is built from TRBV7-2 and TRBJ1-5; D call uncertain. The V end was cut by 1 base, the J end by 0 bases, with 10 bases between. The germline V gene encodes CDR1 SGHTA and CDR2 FQGNSA. The CDR3 is 16 residues long. The CDR3 protein is CASSLVSGNSNQPQHF. CDR3 nucleotide sequence: TGTGCCAGCAGCTTAGTATCGGGGAATAGCAATCAGCCCCAGCATTTT.

The chain couples TRBV5-1 to TRBJ2-3, with 11 bases fitting TRBD2. V lost 3 bases to trimming and J lost 5 bases; unmatched junction nucleotides: 5. Germline V gene sequence: CDR1 SGHRS, CDR2 YFSETQ. This CDR3 is built from 15 residues. The CDR3 is CASSYSGRDIDTQYF. The CDR3 region has the DNA TGCGCCAGCAGCTATAGCGGGAGGGATATAGATACGCAGTATTTT.

The rearrangement uses TRBV5-6 and TRBJ2-5, with a possible D match to TRBD2 (5 bases). Trimming shortened V by 3 bases and J by 5 bases, and 20 bases separated the two germline ends. The germline CDR1 and CDR2 sequences are SGHDT and YYEEEE. The CDR3 spans 16 residues. The CDR3 protein is CASSWVSRARAETQYF. In DNA, the CDR3 is TGTGCCAGCAGCTGGGTCTCGCGGGCCCGGGCGGAGACCCAGTACTTC.

This chain connects TRBV7-2 to TRBJ1-2; 7 bases are a match to TRBD1. The CDR3 length is 15 residues. Germline loops: CDR1 SGHTA, CDR2 FQGNSA. V lost 6 bases and J lost 3; bases outside the gene matches: 10. The CDR3 sequence is CASSRTFGQDYGYTF. CDR3 DNA: TGTGCCAGCAGTCGCACCTTCGGACAGGACTATGGCTACACCTTC.

This chain links TRBV5-1 with TRBJ2-7; D not certain. Germline values: CDR1 SGHRS, CDR2 YFSETQ. Trimming pared 3 bases from V and 0 bases from J, leaving 4 bases between. This CDR3 is 12 amino acids long. The CDR3 region is CASSSVSYEQYF. The CDR3 DNA reads as TGCGCCAGCAGCTCGGTCTCCTACGAGCAGTACTTC.

For the CDR3, the DNA is TGTGCCACCGGACTAGCGGGGAACAATGAGCAGTTCTTC. Its protein is CATGLAGNNEQFF. J is TRBJ2-1 and V is TRBV24-1; 12 bases are a match to TRBD2. The CDR3 is 13 residues long. V lost 9 bases, J lost 5 bases, and 1 base stayed unmatched. Per germline, CDR1 KGHDR and CDR2 SFDVKD.

This chain connects TRBV5-4 to TRBJ2-1; tentatively, D is TRBD2 (6 bases). CDR1 and CDR2 from the germline V gene are SGHNT and YYREEE (reference sequence). Between the trimmed V and J ends, which lost 0 bases and 1 base, there was a span of 8 bases. The CDR3 consists of 15 residues. The CDR3 sequence is CASSLGRESYNEQFF. The CDR3 bases are TGTGCCAGCAGCTTGGGGAGGGAATCCTACAATGAGCAGTTCTTC.

The chain links TRBV19 to TRBJ2-7; D is perhaps TRBD1 (5 bases). V lost 5 bases to trimming and J lost 3 bases, with 17 bases between them. The CDR3 has 15 amino acids. The germline V gene has CDR1 LNHDA and CDR2 SQIVND (reference sequence). CDR3 DNA: TGTGCCAGTAGTCCGTCCCCAGGGTCCCACTACGAGCAGTACTTC. Translation gives CASSPSPGSHYEQYF.

This clone showed up just once. The chain couples TRBV5-1 to TRBJ1-1; tentatively, D is TRBD1 (5 bases). This CDR3 is built from 13 residues. Trimming shortened V by 2 bases and J by 4 bases, and 9 bases separated the two germline ends. The germline CDR1 and CDR2 sequences are SGHRS and YFSETQ. As DNA, the CDR3 is TGCGCCAGCAGCTTAAGGGGCGGCACTGAAGCTTTCTTT. Residues: CASSLRGGTEAFF.

The genes are TRBV6-5 and TRBJ2-5; 10 bases match TRBD2. J was trimmed by 2 bases and V by 7 bases; bases with no gene match: 4. This CDR3 is 14 amino acids long. The germline CDR1 and CDR2 sequences are MNHEY and SVGAGI. The CDR3 here is CASTSSGGQETQYF. CDR3 bases: TGTGCCAGCACCTCTAGCGGGGGTCAAGAGACCCAGTACTTC.

This sequence joins TRBV7-2 and TRBJ2-3; TRBD1 agrees at 7 bases. The CDR3 length is 15 residues. From germline, CDR1 is SGHTA and CDR2 FQGNSA. V was pared by 5 bases and J by 2 bases, with 7 bases of the junction left unmatched. The CDR3 spells CASSKGGQYTDTQYF. Written as DNA, the CDR3 is TGTGCCAGCAGCAAAGGGGGACAGTACACAGATACGCAGTATTTT.

This clone was observed a handful of times. The chain uses TRBV7-9 and TRBJ1-4, with 7 bases identical to TRBD1. The V gene end was trimmed by 5 bases and the J gene end by 0 bases; junction bases not matched to a gene: 3. The CDR3 has 15 amino acids. The germline V gene encodes CDR1 SEHNR and CDR2 FQNEAQ (reference sequence). The CDR3 loop is CASSHGQATNEKLFF. The CDR3 region has the DNA TGTGCCAGCAGCCATGGACAGGCAACTAATGAAAAACTGTTTTTT.

This clone was picked up one time. This chain joins TRBV12-5 and TRBJ1-1, with TRBD1 as a possible D gene (6 bases). This CDR3 has 15 residues. From germline, CDR1 is LGHNT and CDR2 FRNRAP. Trimming removed 5 bases from V and 3 bases from J, with 16 bases in between. CDR3 nucleotide sequence: TGTGCTAGTGGTCCTTTCACAGGGATACACACTGAAGCTTTCTTT. This translates into CASGPFTGIHTEAFF.

V gene TRBV18 combines with J gene TRBJ1-5; 9 nucleotides match TRBD1. The junction had 7 bases not matched to a gene; V was cut back by 6 bases and J by 4 bases. Germline V CDR1 and CDR2: KGHSH, LQKENI. The CDR3 totals 15 residues. CDR3 nucleotide sequence: TGTGCCAGCTCCGACTCGGGACAGGGTAATCAGCCCCAGCATTTT. Translated: CASSDSGQGNQPQHF. Complete variable domain (other parts from reference TRBV18 and TRBJ1-5): NAGVMQNPRHLVRRRGQEARLRCSPMKGHSHVYWYRQLPEEGLKFMVYLQKENIIDESGMPKERFSAEFPKEGPSILRIQQVVRGDSAAYFCASSDSGQGNQPQHFGDGTRLSIL.

The chain has TRBV5-5 and TRBJ1-2; D perhaps matches TRBD1 (6 bases). CDR3 length: 13 amino acids. Trimming cost V 4 bases and J 7 bases, with 14 bases left between them. The germline V gene has CDR1 SGHKS and CDR2 YYEKEE (reference sequence). CDR3 sequence reads: CASSPPYRAGYTF. The CDR3 coding sequence is TGTGCCAGCAGCCCACCTTACAGGGCTGGCTACACCTTC.

The chain combines TRBV5-5 with TRBJ1-1; unclear D gene. Germline V gene sequence: CDR1 SGHKS, CDR2 YYEKEE (reference sequence). The ends were cut back, 2 bases at V and 1 base at J, with 12 bases in the middle. The CDR3 runs to 15 residues. Written as DNA, the CDR3 is TGTGCCAGCAGCTTCGGCGGCCGCACGAACACTGAAGCTTTCTTT. As protein: CASSFGGRTNTEAFF.

This chain links TRBV27 with TRBJ2-7; D possibly corresponds to TRBD2 (6 bases). There are 16 residues in the CDR3. CDR1 is MNHEY, CDR2 SMNVEV, per germline (reference sequence). V was cut by 3 bases and J by 2 bases, with 17 bases left in between. The CDR3 reads CASSLEAGVRAYEQYF. CDR3 DNA sequence: TGTGCCAGCAGTTTGGAAGCGGGTGTAAGAGCCTACGAGCAGTACTTC.

V usage is TRBV11-2 and J usage is TRBJ2-1, with 10 bases identical to TRBD2. The CDR3 extends over 16 amino acids. CDR1 and CDR2 (germline): SGHAT, FQNNGV. V lost 5 bases, J lost 5 bases, and 9 bases stayed unmatched. The CDR3 protein is CASSPRRTSGNNEQFF. The CDR3 nucleotides read TGTGCCAGCAGCCCCCGTAGGACTAGCGGTAACAATGAGCAGTTCTTC.

The chain recombines TRBV5-1 with TRBJ2-1, with D perhaps matching TRBD1 (6 bases). This CDR3 is 15 amino acids long. Trimming stripped 4 bases from V and 7 bases from J, with 18 bases between. Germline V gene sequence: CDR1 SGHRS, CDR2 YFSETQ. The CDR3 region has the DNA TGCGCCAGCAGCCTGTCAGGGGAACATGGGAATGAGCAGTTCTTC. Encoded protein: CASSLSGEHGNEQFF.

The chain couples TRBV18 to TRBJ1-4; 9 bases align to TRBD1. Germline V CDR1 and CDR2: KGHSH, LQKENI. The trim removed 4 bases at V and 6 bases at J, leaving 6 bases unmatched. CDR3 length: 15 residues. The CDR3 is CASSLRQGEYEKLFF. In nucleotides, the CDR3 is TGTGCCAGCTCACTTCGACAGGGGGAGTATGAAAAACTGTTTTTT. Variable domain in full (rest from reference TRBV18 and TRBJ1-4): NAGVMQNPRHLVRRRGQEARLRCSPMKGHSHVYWYRQLPEEGLKFMVYLQKENIIDESGMPKERFSAEFPKEGPSILRIQQVVRGDSAAYFCASSLRQGEYEKLFFGSGTQLSVL.

This chain links TRBV6-1 with TRBJ2-7, with 9 bases fitting TRBD1. Germline CDR1 MNHNS, CDR2 SASEGT. The V gene end was trimmed by 2 bases and the J gene end by 9 bases; junction bases not matched to a gene: 14. The CDR3 is 16 residues long. CDR3 in amino acids: CASSELLSGTGYPQYF. DNA of the CDR3: TGTGCCAGCAGTGAACTGTTGAGTGGGACAGGGTACCCGCAGTACTTC.

This chain links TRBV6-1 with TRBJ2-1; the match to TRBD2 covers 9 bases. The germline V gene encodes CDR1 MNHNS and CDR2 SASEGT. J lost 2 bases, V lost 3 bases, and 2 bases had no gene match. CDR3 length: 15 amino acids. The CDR3 region has the DNA TGTGCCAGCAGTGAGACTAGCGGAACCTACAATGAGCAGTTCTTC. As protein: CASSETSGTYNEQFF.

The V gene is TRBV7-9, the J gene TRBJ2-1, with 10 bases matching TRBD1. Germline CDR1 and CDR2: SEHNR and FQNEAQ (reference sequence). Germline trimming cut 5 bases from V and 6 bases from J; bases unmatched to any gene: 7. The CDR3 spans 15 residues. CDR3 loop: CASSPGTGVRNEQFF. CDR3 bases: TGTGCCAGCAGCCCCGGGACAGGGGTTCGCAATGAGCAGTTCTTC.

V gene TRBV5-1 combines with J gene TRBJ2-7; 8 positions agree with TRBD1. CDR1 and CDR2 from the germline V gene are SGHRS and YFSETQ. J gave up 0 bases and V 2 bases, and 7 bases lay outside the gene matches. There are 16 residues in the CDR3. The chain's CDR3 is CASSFPRQGSSYEQYF. Here the CDR3 DNA reads TGCGCCAGCAGCTTCCCGAGACAGGGGAGCTCCTACGAGCAGTACTTC.

The chain employs TRBV29-1 and TRBJ2-2; TRBD2 agrees at 12 bases. CDR1 SQVTM and CDR2 ANQGSEA come from the germline V gene. The CDR3 consists of 15 residues. The V gene end was trimmed by 8 bases and the J gene end by 4 bases; junction bases not matched to a gene: 8. The CDR3 nucleotides read TGCAGCTTCTCGCGACTAGCGGGAGTCACCGGGGAGCTGTTTTTT. Translated, it gives CSFSRLAGVTGELFF.

This clone is a singleton in its sample. The rearrangement joins TRBV4-2 to TRBJ1-1, with D maybe TRBD1 (5 bases). The CDR3 loop spans 14 amino acids. Per germline, CDR1 LGHNA and CDR2 YNFKEQ. V shed 0 bases and J shed 4 bases, with 9 bases lying between them. The CDR3 nucleotides read TGTGCCAGCAGCCAAGATAGGAGGGGCACTGAAGCTTTCTTT. It translates to CASSQDRRGTEAFF.

V gene TRBV29-1 combines with J gene TRBJ1-4, with D possibly being TRBD1 (5 bases). V was clipped by 0 bases and J by 8 bases, with 16 bases between them. The CDR3 is 15 residues long. Germline V gene sequence: CDR1 SQVTM, CDR2 ANQGSEA. CDR3 nucleotides: TGCAGCGTTGAAGATATGCGCCAGGGTTACGAAAAACTGTTTTTT. Translating gives CSVEDMRQGYEKLFF.